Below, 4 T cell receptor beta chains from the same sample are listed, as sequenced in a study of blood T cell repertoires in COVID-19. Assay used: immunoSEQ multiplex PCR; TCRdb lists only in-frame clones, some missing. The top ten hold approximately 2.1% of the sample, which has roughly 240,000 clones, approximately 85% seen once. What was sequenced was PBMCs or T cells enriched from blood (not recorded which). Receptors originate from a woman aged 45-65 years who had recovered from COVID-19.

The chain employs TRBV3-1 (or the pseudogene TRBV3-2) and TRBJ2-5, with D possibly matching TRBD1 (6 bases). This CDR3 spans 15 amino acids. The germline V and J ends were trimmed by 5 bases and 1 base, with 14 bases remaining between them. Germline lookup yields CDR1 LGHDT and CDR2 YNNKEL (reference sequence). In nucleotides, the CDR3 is TGTGCCAGCAGCTGGAACCAGGGGATCCAAGAGACCCAGTACTTC. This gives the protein CASSWNQGIQETQYF.

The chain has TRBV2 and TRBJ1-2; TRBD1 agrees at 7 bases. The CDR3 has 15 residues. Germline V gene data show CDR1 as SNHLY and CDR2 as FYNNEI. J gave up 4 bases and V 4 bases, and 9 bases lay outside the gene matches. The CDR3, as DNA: TGTGCCAGCAGTGGACCGACAGGGATCTTCTATGGCTACACCTTC. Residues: CASSGPTGIFYGYTF.

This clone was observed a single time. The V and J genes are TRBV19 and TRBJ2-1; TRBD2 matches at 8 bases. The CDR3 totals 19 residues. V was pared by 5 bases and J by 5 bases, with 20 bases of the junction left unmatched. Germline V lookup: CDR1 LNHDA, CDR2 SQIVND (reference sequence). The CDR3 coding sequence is TGTGCCAGTAGTCGAAAGACTAGCGCCTTAGCGGTTGTCGACAATGAGCAGTTCTTC. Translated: CASSRKTSALAVVDNEQFF.

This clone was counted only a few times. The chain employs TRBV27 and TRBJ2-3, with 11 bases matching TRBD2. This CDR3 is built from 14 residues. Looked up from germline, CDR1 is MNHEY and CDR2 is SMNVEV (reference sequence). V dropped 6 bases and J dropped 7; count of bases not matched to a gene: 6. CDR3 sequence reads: CASRELAGANTQYF. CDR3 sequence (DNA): TGTGCCAGCAGGGAACTAGCGGGGGCCAATACGCAGTATTTT.